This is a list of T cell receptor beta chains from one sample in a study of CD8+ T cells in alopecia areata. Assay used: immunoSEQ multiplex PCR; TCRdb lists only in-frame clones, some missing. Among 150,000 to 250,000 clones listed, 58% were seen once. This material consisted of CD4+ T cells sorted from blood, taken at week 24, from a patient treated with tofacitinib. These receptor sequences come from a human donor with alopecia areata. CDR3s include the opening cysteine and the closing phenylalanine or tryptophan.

CDR3: CASSRPGTQYF
V: TRBV2

CDR3: CASSRGSGSFEQYF
V: TRBV7-9

CDR3: CAWSSRGQSYGYTF
V: TRBV30

CDR3: CASSLSTGTPSEQYF
V: TRBV7-8

CDR3: CSGRGGSGGSQETQYF
V: TRBV29-1

CDR3: CASSSFGGLINEAFF
V: TRBV28

CDR3: CASNVGGTSYEQYF
V: TRBV2

CDR3: CASSSGRENEQYF
V: TRBV6-5

CDR3: CASSDLVETQYF
V: TRBV2

CDR3: CASSLAGTSGTDTQYF
V: TRBV5-1

CDR3: CASSTIWGDTRQGYTF
V: TRBV7-8

CDR3: CASSLQVASGTLDTQYF
V: TRBV27

CDR3: CASSLGGITGELFF
V: TRBV5-1

CDR3: CASSVGTGAAEAFF
V: TRBV9

CDR3: CAWSVGGGQETQYF
V: TRBV30

CDR3: CASSRANRGLFYGYTF
V: TRBV14

CDR3: CASSVVTTDTQYF
V: TRBV9

CDR3: CASSLTPSRENQPQHF
V: TRBV5-4

CDR3: CASSPGQGAKNIQYF
V: TRBV9

CDR3: CASSPGQGEQPQHF
V: TRBV7-9

CDR3: CASSLGTSIDTQYF
V: TRBV5-1

CDR3: CASSHLDSGGTQYF
V: TRBV4-1

CDR3: CASSQDGQSNQPQHF
V: TRBV4-3

CDR3: CAWEAEAGGMDTQYF
V: TRBV30

CDR3: CASGAGPNTGELFF
V: TRBV9

CDR3: CASSDHWADEQFF
V: TRBV6-5

CDR3: CASSLGGVNGYTF
V: TRBV7-9

CDR3: CASSQDLAPLHF
V: TRBV14

CDR3: CASSSGQGGSNQPQHF
V: TRBV18

CDR3: CASSQGGPSYEQYF
V: TRBV4-3

CDR3: CASRLRDRGTEAFF
V: TRBV5-6

CDR3: CASSVDLGGSYEQFF
V: TRBV9

CDR3: CASTIQGPVAKNIQYF
V: TRBV28

CDR3: CASSFTGRNEQFF
V: TRBV7-2

CDR3: CASGTGGADTQYF
V: TRBV5-1

CDR3: CASSQFSARLAKNIQYF
V: TRBV5-1

CDR3: CASSVGDRVYEQYF
V: TRBV9

CDR3: CASSKGLVAGTGVNTGELFF
V: TRBV21-1

CDR3: CASRSGNEQYF
V: TRBV5-1

CDR3: CASSLSPSSGTVDEGYTF
V: TRBV27

CDR3: CASSPTADRNEQFF
V: TRBV11-2

CDR3: CAISETFPKGSSYNEQFF
V: TRBV10-3

CDR3: CASSPRAGKDTIYF
V: TRBV5-1

CDR3: CAISEPAGAGVVAYEQFF
V: TRBV10-3

CDR3: CAWGARVGITDTQYF
V: TRBV30

CDR3: CASSRDIANTGELFF
V: TRBV4-3

CDR3: CASSVDPQGDEKLFF
V: TRBV9

CDR3: CASSGVGDTEAFF
V: TRBV2

CDR3: CASSVTPRDGEQYF
V: TRBV9

CDR3: CASSLGQHTEAFF
V: TRBV7-9

CDR3: CASSYITGYEQFF
V: TRBV6-5

CDR3: CATSTNRGGTEQYF
V: TRBV15

CDR3: CASSQKTSGGTSTDTQYF
V: TRBV4-2

CDR3: CASRRRGQDTEAFF
V: TRBV27

CDR3: CAISENAGDNGYTF
V: TRBV10-3